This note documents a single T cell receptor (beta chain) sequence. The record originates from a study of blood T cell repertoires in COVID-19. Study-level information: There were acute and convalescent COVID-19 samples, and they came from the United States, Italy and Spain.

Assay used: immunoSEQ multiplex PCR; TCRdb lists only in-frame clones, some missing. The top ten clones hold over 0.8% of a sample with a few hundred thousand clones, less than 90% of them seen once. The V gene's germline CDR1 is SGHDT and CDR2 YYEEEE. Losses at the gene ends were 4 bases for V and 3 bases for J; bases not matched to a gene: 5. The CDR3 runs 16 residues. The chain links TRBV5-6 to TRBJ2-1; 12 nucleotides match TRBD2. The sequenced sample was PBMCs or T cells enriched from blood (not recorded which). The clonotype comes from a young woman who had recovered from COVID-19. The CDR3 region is CASSERTSGDYNEQFF. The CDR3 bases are TGTGCCAGCAGCGAGCGGACTAGCGGGGACTACAATGAGCAGTTCTTC.